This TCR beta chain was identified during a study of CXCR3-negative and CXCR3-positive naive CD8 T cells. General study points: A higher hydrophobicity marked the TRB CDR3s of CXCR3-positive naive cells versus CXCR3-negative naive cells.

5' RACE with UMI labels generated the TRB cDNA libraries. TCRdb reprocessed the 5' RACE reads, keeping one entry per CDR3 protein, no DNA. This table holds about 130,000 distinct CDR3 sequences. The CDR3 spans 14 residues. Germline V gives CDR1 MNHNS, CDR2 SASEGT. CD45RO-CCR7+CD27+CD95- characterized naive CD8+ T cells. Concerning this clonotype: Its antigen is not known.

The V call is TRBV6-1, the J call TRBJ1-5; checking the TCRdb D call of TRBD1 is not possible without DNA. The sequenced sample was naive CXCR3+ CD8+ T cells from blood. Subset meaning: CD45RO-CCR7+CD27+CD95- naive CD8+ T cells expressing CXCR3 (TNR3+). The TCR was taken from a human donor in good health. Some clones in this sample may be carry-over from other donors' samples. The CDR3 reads CASSGAGGNQPQHF.